This TCR beta chain was sequenced for a study of identical twins. MiXCR was run by TCRdb on the 5' RACE reads, yielding one entry per CDR3 protein. The profile shows about 250,000 distinct CDR3 sequences, approximately 7.8% of them singletons. Broader study findings: Sharing of beta out-of-frame sequences by twins showed a weaker excess. There were fewer insertions in abundant cord blood beta clonotypes, but memory repertoires showed no such pattern.

Trimming removed 6 bases from V and 3 bases from J, with 25 bases in between. CDR3 length: 17 amino acids. Germline V gene sequence: CDR1 SQVTM, CDR2 ANQGSEA. This clonotype has just a few counts. Its antigen is as yet unknown. The data were also submitted as part of a second study, on yellow fever vaccine responses in identical twins. That report notes: Twins reportedly appeared to share part of their vaccine T cell response while keeping part individual.

This chain connects TRBV29-1 to TRBJ2-3, with D possibly TRBD1 on 6 matching bases. This TCR derives from a woman between 18 and 29 years old in good health. Sequenced sample: CD8+ T cells sorted from blood. The CDR3, as DNA: TGCAGCGTCGCTGGCCACAGGGACCGAAGTGGGACAGATACGCAGTATTTT. It encodes CSVAGHRDRSGTDTQYF.